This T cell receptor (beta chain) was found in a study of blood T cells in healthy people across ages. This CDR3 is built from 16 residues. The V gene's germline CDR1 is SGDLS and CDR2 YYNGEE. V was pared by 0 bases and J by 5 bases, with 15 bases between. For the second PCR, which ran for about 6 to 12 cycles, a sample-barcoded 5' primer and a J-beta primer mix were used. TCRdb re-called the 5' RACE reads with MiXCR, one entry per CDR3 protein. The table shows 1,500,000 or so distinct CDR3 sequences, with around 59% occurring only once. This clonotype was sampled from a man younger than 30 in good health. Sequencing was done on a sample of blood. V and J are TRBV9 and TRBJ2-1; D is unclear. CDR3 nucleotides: TGTGCCAGCAGCGTAGTGTCGGGCCTCCTTAACAATGAGCAGTTCTTC. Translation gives CASSVVSGLLNNEQFF.